One T cell receptor beta chain is described in this entry. The antigen remains unidentified. The data belong to a study of synovial regulatory T cells in juvenile arthritis. Notes on the study in general: Blood Treg cells that were inflammation-associated showed lower TCR diversity than other blood Treg cells.

Germline V CDR1 and CDR2: MNHEY, SVGAGI. This CDR3 region has 11 residues. A DNA sequence was not provided. The iaTreg subset was defined as HLA-DR+ Treg cells. The approximately 11 donors had active juvenile idiopathic arthritis, with 3 polyarticular and 8 oligoarticular cases. Median disease duration was approximately seven years, range 0.2-19.1. Using immunoSEQ multiplex PCR, the repertoire was profiled, and TCRdb retains in-frame clones only, with some absent. The sample's table shows 8,500 to 10,000 clones. This sequence originates from a donor between 2 and 29 years old with juvenile idiopathic arthritis. The chain recombines TRBV6-5 with TRBJ2-5. Sequenced material: Treg cells from blood. Documented subset: HLA-DR+ inflammation-associated blood Treg cells. CDR3: CASQGNSEQYF.